The source of this T cell receptor (beta chain) is a study of blood T cell repertoires in COVID-19. TCRdb's copy holds only in-frame clones and misses some; the assay was immunoSEQ multiplex PCR. The top ten hold 15% to 18% of the sample, which has approximately 290,000 clones, 80% to 85% seen once. The germline V gene has CDR1 MNHEY and CDR2 SVGAGI. J gave up 6 bases and V 6 bases, and 4 bases lay outside the gene matches. The length of the CDR3 is 12 residues. The V call is TRBV6-5, the J call TRBJ2-7, with TRBD2 matching 8 bases. This TCR derives from a person between 65 and 80 years old with COVID-19, enrolled during active disease. The sequenced material came from peripheral blood. DNA for the CDR3: TGTGCCAGCAGAGCGGGAGTGCTCGAGCAGTACTTC. Residues: CASRAGVLEQYF.